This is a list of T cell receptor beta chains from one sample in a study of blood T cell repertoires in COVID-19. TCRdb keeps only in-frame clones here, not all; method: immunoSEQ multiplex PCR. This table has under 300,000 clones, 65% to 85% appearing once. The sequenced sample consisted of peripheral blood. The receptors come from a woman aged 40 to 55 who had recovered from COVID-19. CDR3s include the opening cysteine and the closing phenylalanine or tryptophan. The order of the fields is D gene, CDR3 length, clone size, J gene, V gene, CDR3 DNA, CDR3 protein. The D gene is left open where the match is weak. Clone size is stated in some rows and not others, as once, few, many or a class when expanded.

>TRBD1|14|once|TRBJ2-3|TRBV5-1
TGCGCCAGCAGCCTAGGGACAGGCACAGATACGCAGTATTTT
CASSLGTGTDTQYF
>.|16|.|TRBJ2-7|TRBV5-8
TGTGCCAGCAGTCCATATGTAGCGACGTACTCCTACGAGCAGTACTTC
CASSPYVATYSYEQYF
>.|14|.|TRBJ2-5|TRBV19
TGTGCCAGTAGCTCAGGGGTGTGGGCAGAGACCCAGTACTTC
CASSSGVWAETQYF
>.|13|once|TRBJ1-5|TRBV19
TGTGCCAGTAGTGGCCCAAGCAATCAGCCCCAGCATTTT
CASSGPSNQPQHF
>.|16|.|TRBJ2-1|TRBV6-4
TGTGCCAGCAACTCTTTCGGGGTCCCTTCCTACAATGAGCAGTTCTTC
CASNSFGVPSYNEQFF
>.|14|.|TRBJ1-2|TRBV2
TGTGCCAGCAGGAAGGCGGGCCCGTACTATGGCTACACCTTC
CASRKAGPYYGYTF
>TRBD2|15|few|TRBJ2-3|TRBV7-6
TGTGCCAGCAGCCCGGGGGGGCGGGACACAGATACGCAGTATTTT
CASSPGGRDTDTQYF
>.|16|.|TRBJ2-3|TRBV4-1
TGCGCCAGCAGCCAGGGGACTCAGAGAAGCACAGATACGCAGTATTTT
CASSQGTQRSTDTQYF
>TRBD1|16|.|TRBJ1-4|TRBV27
TGTGCCAGCAGTTTATCTGCAGGGGGGACTAATGAAAAACTGTTTTTT
CASSLSAGGTNEKLFF
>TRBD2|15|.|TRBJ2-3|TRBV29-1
TGCAGCGTGGGAATAGCGGGGGGTACCGCAGATACGCAGTATTTT
CSVGIAGGTADTQYF
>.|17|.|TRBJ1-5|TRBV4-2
TGTGCCAGCAGCCAACTCCTCCGACAGGATAGCAATCAGCCCCAGCATTTT
CASSQLLRQDSNQPQHF
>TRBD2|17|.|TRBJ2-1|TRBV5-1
TGCACCAGCAGCCACGGACTAGCGGGGGATCTCTACAATGAGCAGTTCTTC
CTSSHGLAGDLYNEQFF
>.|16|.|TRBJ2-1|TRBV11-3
TGTGCCAGCAGCATTGACAAGGGAGCTTCCTACAATGAGCAGTTCTTC
CASSIDKGASYNEQFF
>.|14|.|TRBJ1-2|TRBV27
TGTGCCAGCAGTCCGGGGGACCGCGAGGGTGGCTACACCTTC
CASSPGDREGGYTF
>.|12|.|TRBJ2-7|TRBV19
TGTGCCAGTAGTAACCGATTCGGCGAGCAGTACTTC
CASSNRFGEQYF
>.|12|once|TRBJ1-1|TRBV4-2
TGTGCCAGCAGCCAAGAGCGAAGTGAAGCTTTCTTT
CASSQERSEAFF
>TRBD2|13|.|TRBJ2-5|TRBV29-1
TGCAGCGTTGAAGGCAGCGGGGCGAAGACCCAGTACTTC
CSVEGSGAKTQYF
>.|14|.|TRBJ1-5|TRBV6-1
TGTGCCAGCAGTGAAGTCGGGACTAATCAGCCCCAGCATTTT
CASSEVGTNQPQHF
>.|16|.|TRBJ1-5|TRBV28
TGTGCCAGCGGAACCTCAGGGTTGGGGGGAAATCAGCCCCAGCATTTT
CASGTSGLGGNQPQHF
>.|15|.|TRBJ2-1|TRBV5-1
TGCGCCAGCAGCTTGGCCAGACACGGGACTGAGGAGCAGTTCTTC
CASSLARHGTEEQFF